The following is a T cell receptor (beta chain) sequence with its context. Its antigen remains unknown. The germline gene is not matched at one end of the junction; a read error may be the cause. The sample is drawn from a study of blood T cells in healthy people across ages. Study-level findings and limits: Observed TCR beta diversity showed a strong correlation with the percentage of naive T cells as measured by flow cytometry. Naive CD4+ cell counts and diversity both ran higher in long-lived than in aged donors.

Germline loops: CDR1 SQVTM, CDR2 ANQGSEA. CDR3 size: 13 residues. Combining a sample-barcoded 5' primer with a J-beta primer mix, a second PCR ran for roughly 6 to 12 cycles. A template-switch adaptor that had 12 random nucleotides put a tag on each cDNA molecule. Every sample returned 2.5 million or more CDR3-containing paired-end reads. One entry per CDR3 protein, called by TCRdb with MiXCR from the 5' RACE reads. The sample gives about a million distinct CDR3 sequences, roughly 43% of which show up once; 13% is in the top ten. The origin of this receptor is a young man in good health. The source material was blood. V and J are TRBV29-1 and TRBJ2-1; 9 bases fit TRBD2. The CDR3 protein is CSGGLAGYNERFF. CDR3 bases: TGCAGCGGGGGGCTAGCGGGATACAATGAGCGGTTCTTC.